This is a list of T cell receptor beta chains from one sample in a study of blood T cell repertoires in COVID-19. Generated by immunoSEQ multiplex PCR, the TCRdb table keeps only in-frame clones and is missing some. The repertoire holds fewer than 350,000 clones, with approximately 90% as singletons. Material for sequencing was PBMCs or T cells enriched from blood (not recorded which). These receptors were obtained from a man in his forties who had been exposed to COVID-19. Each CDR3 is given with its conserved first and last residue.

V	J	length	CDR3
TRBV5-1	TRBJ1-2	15	CASRRTGDPNYGYTF
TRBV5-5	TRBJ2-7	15	CASSLDGLAGREQYF
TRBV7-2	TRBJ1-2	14	CASSFGKINYGYTF
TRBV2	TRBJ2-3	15	CASSKGLAGADTQYF
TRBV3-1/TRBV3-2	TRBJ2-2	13	CASSQIGGGELFF
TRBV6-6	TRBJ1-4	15	CASSYSVRNNEKLFF
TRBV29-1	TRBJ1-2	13	CSVEPSGGGGYTF
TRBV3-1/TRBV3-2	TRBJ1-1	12	CASSKQGPEAFF
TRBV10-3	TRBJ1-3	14	CAISELGGGNTIYF
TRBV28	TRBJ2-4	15	CASRGLPGAKNIQYF
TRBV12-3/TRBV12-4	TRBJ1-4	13	CASSLDRAEKLFF